This TCR beta chain was observed in a study of T-cell memory formation after mild COVID-19. V gave up 0 bases and J gave up 4 bases, with 4 bases separating them. The CDR3 has 13 amino acids. Germline lookup yields CDR1 SGDLS and CDR2 YYNGEE. Barcoded TCR alpha and TCR beta cDNA libraries with UMIs came from 5'RACE using constant-segment primers. TCRdb fed the 5' RACE reads into MiXCR, producing one record per CDR3 protein. Among 530,000 or so distinct CDR3 sequences listed, roughly 17% were seen once. This clonotype was observed a handful of times. The sequencing input was PBMCs or a T cell subset sorted from them (not recorded which). This receptor was identified in an adult woman who had mild COVID-19 (a few samples of this study predate the infection). Cell type and time point are not known. The rearrangement joins TRBV9 to TRBJ2-2; D remains ambiguous. The CDR3 reads CASSVEGTGELFF. The CDR3 DNA sequence: TGTGCCAGCAGCGTAGAAGGCACCGGGGAGCTGTTTTTT.